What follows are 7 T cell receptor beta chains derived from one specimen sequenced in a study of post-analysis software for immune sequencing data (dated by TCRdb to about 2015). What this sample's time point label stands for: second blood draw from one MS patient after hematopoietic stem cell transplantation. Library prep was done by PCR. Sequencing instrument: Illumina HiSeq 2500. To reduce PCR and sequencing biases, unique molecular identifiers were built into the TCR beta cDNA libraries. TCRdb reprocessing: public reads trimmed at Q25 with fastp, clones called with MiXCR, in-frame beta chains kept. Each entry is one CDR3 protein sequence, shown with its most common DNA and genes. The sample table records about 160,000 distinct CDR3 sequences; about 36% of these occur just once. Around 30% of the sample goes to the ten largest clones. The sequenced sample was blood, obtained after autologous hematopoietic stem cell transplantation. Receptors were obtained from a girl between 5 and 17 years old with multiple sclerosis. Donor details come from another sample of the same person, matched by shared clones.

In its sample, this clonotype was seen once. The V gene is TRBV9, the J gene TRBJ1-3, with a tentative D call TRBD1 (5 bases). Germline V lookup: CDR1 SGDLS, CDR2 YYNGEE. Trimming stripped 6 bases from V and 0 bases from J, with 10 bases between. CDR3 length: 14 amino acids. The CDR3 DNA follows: TGTGCCAGCAAGGGGCAGTTCTCTGGAAACACCATATATTTT. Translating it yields CASKGQFSGNTIYF.

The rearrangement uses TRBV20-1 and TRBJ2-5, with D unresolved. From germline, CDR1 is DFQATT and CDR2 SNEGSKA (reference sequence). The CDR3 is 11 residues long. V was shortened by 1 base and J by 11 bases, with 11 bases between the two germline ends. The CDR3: CSARGTPEQYF. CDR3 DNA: TGCAGTGCTAGAGGGACCCCGGAGCAGTACTTC.

The DNA of the CDR3 is TGTGCCAGCAGTCGCGGGAGGCCCTCCTACAATGAGCAGTTCTTC. Protein sequence: CASSRGRPSYNEQFF. This sequence joins TRBV6-6 and TRBJ2-1, with 8 bases fitting TRBD2. In germline, CDR1 is MNHNY, CDR2 SVGAGI (reference sequence). The CDR3 totals 15 residues. J was trimmed by 0 bases and V by 5 bases; bases with no gene match: 3.

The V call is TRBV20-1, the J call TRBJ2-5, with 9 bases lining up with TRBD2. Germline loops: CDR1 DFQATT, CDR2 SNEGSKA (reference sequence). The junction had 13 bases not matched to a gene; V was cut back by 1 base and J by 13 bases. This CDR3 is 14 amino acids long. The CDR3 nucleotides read TGCAGTGCTAGAGCGCGGGAGGGTTCGGTACTTGGGTACTTC. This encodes CSARAREGSVLGYF.

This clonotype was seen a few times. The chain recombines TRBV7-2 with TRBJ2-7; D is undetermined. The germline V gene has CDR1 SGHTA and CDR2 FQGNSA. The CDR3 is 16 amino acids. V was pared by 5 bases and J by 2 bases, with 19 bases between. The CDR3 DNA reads TGTGCCAGCAGCCCAGCAGGATTTGAGTGGGCCTACGAGCAGTACTTC. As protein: CASSPAGFEWAYEQYF.

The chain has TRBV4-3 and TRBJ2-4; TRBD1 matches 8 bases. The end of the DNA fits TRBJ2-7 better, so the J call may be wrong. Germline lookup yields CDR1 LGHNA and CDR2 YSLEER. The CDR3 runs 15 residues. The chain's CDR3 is CASGYSGTGEYEQYF. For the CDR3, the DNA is TGCGCCAGCGGCTATTCCGGGACAGGAGAATACGAGCAGTACTTC.

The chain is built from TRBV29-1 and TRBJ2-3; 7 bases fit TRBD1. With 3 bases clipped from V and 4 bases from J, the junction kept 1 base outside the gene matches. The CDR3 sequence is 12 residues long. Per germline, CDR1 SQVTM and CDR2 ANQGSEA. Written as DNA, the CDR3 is TGCAGCGTTGAGAGGGGGCCAGATACGCAGTATTTT. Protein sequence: CSVERGPDTQYF.